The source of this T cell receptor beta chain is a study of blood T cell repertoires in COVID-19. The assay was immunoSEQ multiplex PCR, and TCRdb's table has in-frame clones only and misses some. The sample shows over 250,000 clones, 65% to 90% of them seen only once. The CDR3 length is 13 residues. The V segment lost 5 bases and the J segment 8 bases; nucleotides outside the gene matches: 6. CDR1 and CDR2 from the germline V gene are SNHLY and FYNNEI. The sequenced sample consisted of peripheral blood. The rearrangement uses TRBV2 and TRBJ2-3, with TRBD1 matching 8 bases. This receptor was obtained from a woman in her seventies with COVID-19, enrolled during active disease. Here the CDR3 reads CASSRSGGGTQYF. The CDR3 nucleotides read TGTGCCAGCAGTCGTTCAGGGGGCGGTACGCAGTATTTT. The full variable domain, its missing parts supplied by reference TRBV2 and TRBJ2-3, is EPEVTQTPSHQVTQMGQEVILRCVPISNHLYFYWYRQILGQKVEFLVSFYNNEISEKSEIFDDQFSVERPDGSNFTLKIRSTKLEDSAMYFCASSRSGGGTQYFGPGTRLTVL.